The 31 T cell receptor beta chains in this list originate from one sample, sequenced in a study of blood T cell repertoires in COVID-19. Assay: immunoSEQ multiplex PCR; the TCRdb copy retains only in-frame clones and omits some. Among about 98,000 clones listed, 80% to 85% were seen once. Sequenced sample: peripheral blood. These receptors all come from a man aged 55 to 69 with acute or convalescent COVID-19.

The chain joins TRBV6-4 to TRBJ2-7; D is ambiguous. This CDR3 has 11 amino acids. CDR1 MRHNA and CDR2 SNTAGT come from the germline V gene. The V end lost 7 bases, the J end lost 2 bases, and 6 bases lay between the germline ends. The CDR3 reads CASTRTYEQYF. For the CDR3, the DNA is TGTGCCAGCACCCGTACCTACGAGCAGTACTTC.

The rearrangement joins TRBV11-3 to TRBJ2-3; D gene ambiguous. V was shortened by 5 bases and J by 2 bases, with 14 bases between the two germline ends. Germline V lookup: CDR1 SGHNT, CDR2 YENEEA. This CDR3 is built from 15 residues. CDR3 coding DNA: TGTGCCAGCAGCCTACGTCTCGGGTCCACAGATACGCAGTATTTT. Its protein product is CASSLRLGSTDTQYF.

The V and J genes are TRBV3-1 (or the pseudogene TRBV3-2) and TRBJ2-1; D ambiguous. The CDR3 is made up of 14 amino acids. Trimming left V 5 bases short and J 0 bases short, with 8 bases between. The V gene's germline CDR1 is LGHDT and CDR2 YNNKEL (reference sequence). Here the CDR3 reads CASSWASSYNEQFF. The CDR3 nucleotides read TGTGCCAGCAGCTGGGCGAGCTCCTACAATGAGCAGTTCTTC.

The CDR3 DNA follows: TGTGCCAGCAGCTCCTACGGGACTTCAGCCTACGAGCAGTACTTC. Residues: CASSSYGTSAYEQYF. The chain employs TRBV7-3 and TRBJ2-7; D perhaps matches TRBD2 (6 bases). The CDR3 has 15 residues. The V gene lost 4 bases and the J gene lost 2 bases, with 15 bases spanning the gap. Germline CDR1 SGHTA, CDR2 FQGTGA.

This clone was recorded once. The chain couples TRBV14 to TRBJ2-2; D not certain. CDR1 and CDR2 from the germline V gene are SGHDN and FVKESK. Trimming stripped 5 bases from V and 7 bases from J, with 11 bases between. The CDR3 sequence is 13 residues long. CDR3 amino acids: CASSALRSGELFF. The CDR3 DNA is TGTGCCAGCAGCGCGCTCCGGAGCGGGGAGCTGTTTTTT.

As to this clone: Other DNA sequences of this sample code for an identical CDR3. The gene calls are TRBV12-3 or TRBV12-4 and TRBJ1-3; the D is unclear. Trimming stripped 3 bases from V and 4 bases from J, with 7 bases between. CDR3 length equals 13 residues. In DNA form, the CDR3 reads TGTGCCAGCAGTTTCGCGGCGGGAAACACCATATATTTT. As protein: CASSFAAGNTIYF.

In its sample, this clone was seen once. This chain connects TRBV5-8 to TRBJ2-7; maybe TRBD1 (6 bases). Germline V gene lookup returns CDR1 SGHTS and CDR2 YDEGEE. Trimming cost V 6 bases and J 0 bases, with 10 bases left between them. The CDR3 runs 13 residues. The CDR3 protein is CASTDRSSYEQYF. CDR3 nucleotides: TGTGCCAGCACCGACAGGAGCTCCTACGAGCAGTACTTC.

This sequence joins TRBV3-1 (or the pseudogene TRBV3-2) and TRBJ1-1; D is undetermined. This CDR3 region has 14 residues. V dropped 1 base and J dropped 4 bases, with 10 bases sitting between them. Germline V lookup: CDR1 LGHDT, CDR2 YNNKEL (reference sequence). CDR3 sequence reads: CASSQAEGGTEAFF. CDR3 DNA: TGTGCCAGCAGCCAAGCAGAGGGCGGCACTGAAGCTTTCTTT.

CDR3 nucleotide sequence: TGTGCCTGGGCTGGACTAGGGGCCGGGGAGCTGTTTTTT. This gives the protein CAWAGLGAGELFF. The rearrangement links TRBV30 to TRBJ2-2, with 7 bases identical to TRBD2. This CDR3 has 13 amino acids. The germline gives CDR1 GTSNPN, CDR2 SVGIG (reference sequence). V shed 5 bases and J 6 bases; nucleotides not matched to a gene: 6.

The genes are TRBV21-1 and TRBJ1-6; the table assigns TRBD1, which was not confirmed against the DNA. TRBV21-1 is classified as a pseudogene. The CDR3 extends over 16 amino acids. CDR3 coding DNA: TGTGCCAGCAGGGAGAGACAGAACCCTAATTCAACGCCCCTCCACTTT. Its translation is CASRERQNPNSTPLHF.

The chain employs TRBV6-2 or TRBV6-3 and TRBJ2-7, with D uncertain. The V end lost 3 bases, the J end lost 0 bases, and 9 bases lay between the germline ends. This CDR3 region has 14 residues. The germline CDR1 and CDR2 sequences are MNHEY and SVGEGT. The CDR3 DNA sequence: TGTGCCAGCAGTTATGTGGGCCTCTCCTACGAGCAGTACGTC. Encoded protein: CASSYVGLSYEQYV.

Regarding this clone: One end of the junction varies from germline; a read error may be responsible. The chain joins TRBV7-7 to TRBJ2-7, with D possibly being TRBD2 (5 bases). The CDR3 extends over 15 amino acids. Germline-derived CDR1 and CDR2 are SSHAT and FNYEAQ (reference sequence). This chain's CDR3 is CASSLGLGSSYEQYF. The CDR3 coding sequence is TGTGCTAGCAGTCTGGGGTTAGGGAGCTCCTACGAGCAGTACTTC. Filled out from reference TRBV7-7 and TRBJ2-7, the complete variable domain reads GAGVSQSPRYKVTKRGQDVTLRCDPISSHATLYWYQQALGQGPEFLTYFNYEAQPDKSGLPSDRFSAERPEGSISTLTIQRTEQRDSAMYRCASSLGLGSSYEQYFGPGTRLTVT.

The chain carries TRBV29-1 and TRBJ1-1; 7 nucleotides match TRBD1. Unmatched junction bases numbered 5, after V lost 6 bases and J lost 1 base. The CDR3 totals 13 residues. The V gene's germline CDR1 is SQVTM and CDR2 ANQGSEA. CDR3 amino acids: CSVKQGTNTEAFF. Written as DNA, the CDR3 is TGCAGCGTCAAACAGGGGACGAACACTGAAGCTTTCTTT.

There are a few counts of this clone. V gene TRBV27 combines with J gene TRBJ2-7, with 8 bases that match TRBD2. CDR3 length equals 14 residues. CDR1 MNHEY and CDR2 SMNVEV come from the germline V gene (reference sequence). The junction had 11 bases not matched to a gene; V was cut back by 10 bases and J by 3 bases. CDR3 residues: CAIGRGATHYEQYF. The CDR3 region has the DNA TGTGCCATCGGGCGGGGGGCCACTCACTACGAGCAGTACTTC.

This chain joins TRBV28 and TRBJ1-1, with 8 bases aligning to TRBD1. Germline V gene sequence: CDR1 MDHEN, CDR2 SYDVKM. The junction had 9 bases not matched to a gene; V was cut back by 3 bases and J by 0 bases. CDR3 length: 17 amino acids. The CDR3 sequence: CASSLGGTGIMNTEAFF. CDR3 nucleotide sequence: TGTGCCAGCAGTTTGGGGGGGACAGGTATCATGAACACTGAAGCTTTCTTT.

This clone was observed once. Other DNA sequences within the sample encode an identical CDR3. The chain has TRBV7-2 and TRBJ2-7; 7 nucleotides line up with TRBD2. CDR1 is SGHTA, CDR2 FQGNSA, per germline. J was trimmed by 7 bases and V by 1 base; bases with no gene match: 4. The CDR3 runs to 13 residues. The CDR3 loop reads CASSLVRGGEQYV. The DNA of the CDR3 is TGTGCCAGCAGCTTAGTTCGGGGAGGGGAGCAGTACGTC.

The V call is TRBV5-1, the J call TRBJ2-2; 9 bases line up with TRBD2. The ends lost 4 bases at V and 7 bases at J; junction bases unmatched: 11. CDR1 SGHRS and CDR2 YFSETQ come from the germline V gene. The CDR3 contains 16 residues. This chain's CDR3 is CASSPFAGGVGGELFF. Here the CDR3 DNA reads TGCGCCAGCAGCCCCTTCGCGGGGGGGGTCGGCGGGGAGCTGTTTTTT.

V gene TRBV11-2 combines with J gene TRBJ2-5; 7 nucleotides agree with TRBD2. V was clipped by 1 base and J by 5 bases; unmatched bases: 4. Germline loops: CDR1 SGHAT, CDR2 FQNNGV. The CDR3 covers 14 residues. This chain's CDR3 is CASSLVRGVETQYF. The CDR3 nucleotides read TGTGCCAGCAGCTTAGTTCGGGGGGTCGAGACCCAGTACTTC.

The V and J genes are TRBV6-4 and TRBJ1-6, with D unclear. CDR3 size: 16 residues. The germline CDR1 and CDR2 sequences are MRHNA and SNTAGT. V gave up 4 bases and J gave up 0 bases, with 10 bases separating them. CDR3 sequence reads: CASSVDWSSYNSPLHF. The CDR3 DNA follows: TGTGCCAGCAGTGTGGACTGGAGCTCCTATAATTCACCCCTCCACTTT.

In its sample, this clone was seen a few times. The chain combines TRBV18 with TRBJ2-3; a possible D gene is TRBD1 (6 bases). Per the germline V gene, CDR1 is KGHSH and CDR2 is LQKENI. Between the trimmed V and J ends, which lost 5 bases and 9 bases, there was a span of 27 bases. This CDR3 has 17 amino acids. CDR3 bases: TGTGCCAGCTCAGCTGCCCTGAACAGGGTGGGTCCGGGCACGCAGTATTTT. This gives the protein CASSAALNRVGPGTQYF.

V usage is TRBV5-1 and J usage is TRBJ2-2; tentatively, D is TRBD2 (5 bases). In germline, CDR1 is SGHRS, CDR2 YFSETQ. CDR3 length equals 16 residues. V was clipped by 6 bases and J by 4 bases, with 19 bases between them. The CDR3 coding sequence is TGCGCCAGCACGGATTTAGCGCCTGGCGCCACCGGGGAGCTGTTTTTT. This translates into CASTDLAPGATGELFF.

This clone was seen a few times. This chain connects TRBV30 to TRBJ1-1, with D unresolved. V was trimmed by 1 base and J by 1 base, leaving 19 bases between them. Germline V lookup: CDR1 GTSNPN, CDR2 SVGIG (reference sequence). The CDR3 spans 17 residues. CDR3 sequence reads: CAWSAAPQTVPNTEAFF. CDR3 DNA sequence: TGTGCCTGGAGTGCCGCCCCTCAAACAGTTCCGAACACTGAAGCTTTCTTT. The variable domain in full, with the rest retrieved from reference TRBV30 and TRBJ1-1, is SQTIHQWPATLVQPVGSPLSLECTVEGTSNPNLYWYRQAAGRGLQLLFYSVGIGQISSEVPQNLSASRPQDRQFILSSKKLLLSDSGFYLCAWSAAPQTVPNTEAFFGQGTRLTVV.

The chain recombines TRBV23-1 with TRBJ2-6; the match to TRBD2 covers 11 bases. Being an ORF, TRBV23-1 has a function that is uncertain. The CDR3 length is 18 residues. Trimming took 2 bases from V and 1 from J; bases not matched to a gene: 4. The CDR3 sequence is CASSQSSGRASGANVLTF. DNA for the CDR3: TGCGCCAGCAGTCAAAGTAGCGGGAGGGCGTCTGGGGCCAACGTCCTGACTTTC.

The rearrangement uses TRBV9 and TRBJ2-2; D remains unclear. The CDR3 spans 14 residues. The ends were cut back, 2 bases at V and 1 base at J, with 6 bases in the middle. CDR1 and CDR2 from the germline V gene are SGDLS and YYNGEE. The CDR3 DNA sequence: TGTGCCAGCAGCGTCACTCAGAACACCGGGGAGCTGTTTTTT. This translates into CASSVTQNTGELFF.

The chain combines TRBV29-1 with TRBJ2-1, with 7 bases that match TRBD1. V gave up 0 bases and J gave up 0 bases; unmatched junction bases: 2. CDR3 length: 15 residues. The germline gives CDR1 SQVTM, CDR2 ANQGSEA. The CDR3 here is CSVEEGDSSYNEQFF. The CDR3 DNA reads as TGCAGCGTTGAAGAAGGGGACAGCTCCTACAATGAGCAGTTCTTC.

The chain joins TRBV24-1 to TRBJ1-3; D gene unclear. Trimming removed 2 bases from V and 0 bases from J, with 4 bases in between. CDR1 and CDR2 from the germline V gene are KGHDR and SFDVKD. The CDR3 sequence is 14 residues long. In nucleotides, the CDR3 is TGTGCCACCAGTGATTCGTACTCTGGAAACACCATATATTTT. It specifies CATSDSYSGNTIYF.

This clone was observed once. This chain connects TRBV28 to TRBJ1-5, with 8 bases aligning to TRBD1. V lost 4 bases and J lost 5; bases outside the gene matches: 7. CDR3 length: 15 amino acids. The V gene's germline CDR1 is MDHEN and CDR2 SYDVKM. The CDR3 coding sequence is TGTGCCAGCAGTTATGGCAGGGGGCGAGATCAGCCCCAGCATTTT. Amino acids: CASSYGRGRDQPQHF.

V gene TRBV7-9 combines with J gene TRBJ1-3; 7 bases align to TRBD1. In germline, CDR1 is SEHNR, CDR2 FQNEAQ (reference sequence). V gave up 1 base and J gave up 2 bases; unmatched junction bases: 5. The CDR3 covers 16 residues. CDR3 nucleotide sequence: TGTGCCAGCAGCTTAGTTAGTGGGACAGCTGGAAACACCATATATTTT. Amino acids: CASSLVSGTAGNTIYF.

This clone was observed a few times. J is TRBJ2-2 and V is TRBV27; D is ambiguous. Germline V gene lookup returns CDR1 MNHEY and CDR2 SMNVEV (reference sequence). This CDR3 has 16 residues. Between the trimmed V and J ends, which lost 6 bases and 7 bases, there was a span of 21 bases. This CDR3 reads CASRRVSEWPNGELFF. The CDR3 DNA reads TGTGCCAGCAGACGGGTTTCCGAGTGGCCTAACGGGGAGCTGTTTTTT.

The chain joins TRBV30 to TRBJ2-5, with TRBD2 identical over 7 bases. The CDR3 loop spans 15 amino acids. The V gene's germline CDR1 is GTSNPN and CDR2 SVGIG (reference sequence). Unmatched junction bases numbered 14, after V lost 8 bases and J lost 2 bases. CDR3 sequence (DNA): TGTGCCACCACCAAGGAGCAGGGAGGGCAAGAGACCCAGTACTTC. This codes for CATTKEQGGQETQYF.

In this sample, this clone turned up once. The V call is TRBV23-1, the J call TRBJ2-7, with 9 positions matching TRBD1. TRBV23-1 is labeled an ORF, and its function is uncertain. The CDR3 extends over 17 amino acids. V trimming: 6 bases; J trimming: 0 bases; junction bases outside the gene matches: 12. The CDR3 protein is CASSPGLRGQGSYEQYV. CDR3 coding DNA: TGCGCCAGCAGCCCCGGGCTCCGGGGACAGGGCTCCTACGAGCAGTACGTC.